This TCR beta chain was profiled in a study of cytomegalovirus exposure and HLA in healthy donors (dated 2017 in TCRdb). With respect to the entire study: An earlier analysis of approximately 590 of the donors reported approximately 290 Gb of sequence data and about 100 million unique TCR beta sequences from some 180 million T cells. An early release covering 550 to 700 HLA-typed donors comprised roughly 300 gigabases of sequencing data and around 80 million unique TCR sequences. The genetic ancestry cluster associated with self-reported Caucasian donors included roughly four fifths of the roughly 390 genotyped donors. The study aimed to test whether signatures of past pathogen exposure could be identified by cataloging public T cell receptors. The study used immunosequencing to profile the T cell repertoires of approximately 630 subjects and linked those repertoires to cytomegalovirus serostatus. Along with the approximately 650-subject first cohort, a separate validation cohort of about 110 different subjects was used. To predict cytomegalovirus infection status, the study brought together high-throughput TCR immunosequencing, statistical association of individual TCRs with disease status, and machine learning. A later analysis re-analyzed previously published TCR beta repertoires from approximately 670 donors and added high-resolution HLA genotyping to study TCR occurrence patterns. Rather than drawing on any new phenotypic data, the later analysis identified candidate immune exposures from TCR beta sequences and the way those sequences occurred across donors. An earlier analysis of 587 of the donors applied high-throughput TCR beta sequencing to assess whether each TCR beta V gene segment acted as functional or pseudogenic. Donor age, sex, ethnicity and CMV serostatus were compiled alongside the repertoire data. A later genetic analysis used genome-wide SNP genotypes for about 60% of the roughly 700 donors, treating that subset as a discovery cohort. Every discovery cohort repertoire had been produced on one sequencing platform. HLA typing included class I and class II loci at four-digit resolution. Typing coverage differed by locus: A, B, C, DRB1 and DQB1 were typed in roughly 620-630 donors, DQA1 in approximately 520, DPA1 in 606, and DPB1 in approximately 450. Roughly 5 DR-DQ haplotypes were handled as single units for association and clustering, since linkage in the cohort was strong. Among approximately 370 genotyped donors of the cohort, an average of approximately 240,000 unique TCR beta nucleotide sequences was sequenced per donor, of which roughly 18% were non-productive. Study-wide conclusions, independent of this receptor: Only TCR beta chains were sequenced in this cohort, and the absence of alpha or paired-chain data limited detectable features. In a later analysis, some 18,000 TCR beta sequences were associated with specific HLA alleles at a false discovery rate of 0.05. According to a later analysis, TCR association rates differed among HLA loci, with DRB1 alleles showing the most associated TCRs and HLA-C alleles showing the fewest. The presence/absence analyses assumed that sequencing depth was roughly uniform across donors, and that assumption may not be true. A few of the identified cytomegalovirus-associated TCR beta chains were confirmed in vitro to be specific for cytomegalovirus antigens. The authors suggested that the approach could potentially be extended to other disease states and immunological phenotypes. Several of the top co-occurrence clusters appeared to be linked to parvovirus B19, influenza, CMV and Epstein-Barr virus, according to a later analysis. A cluster of highly shared sequence variants was judged likely to represent a technical artifact of the sequencing pipeline. A further reported finding was that TCR beta sequences accurately predicted the HLA-A and HLA-B alleles for most subjects in the first cohort. Compared with equally common non-associated chains, HLA-associated TCR beta chains in a later analysis were more clonally expanded and had lower generation probabilities. When HLA alleles, especially DR and DQ, strongly co-occurred, TCR associations were difficult to assign to individual alleles. Because HLA typing was missing for some donors at each locus, association tests included only the typed subset. For the cohort, immune exposure information was limited to CMV serostatus. Linkage disequilibrium might explain the correlated functional status among segregating V segments, but an unknown experimental factor could not be excluded. An association between a missense DCLRE1C variant and V-gene and J-gene trimming of TCR beta chains was found in a later genetic analysis and replicated in an independent cohort. Because counts were too low, some 17 rarely observed V segments, including chromosome 9 orphons, were excluded from the earlier analysis of 587 of the donors. While some public TCRs were present in many individuals, most TCR sequences turned up only very rarely across donors. In both the original and validation cohorts, the classifier was reported to diagnose cytomegalovirus status with high specificity and sensitivity. Broadly in line with IMGT annotations, most TCR beta V segments showed up in productive rearrangements about 87% or about 30% of the time in an earlier analysis of a few hundred of the donors. Most CMV-associated TCR beta chains appeared to be HLA-restricted in a later analysis, and the HLA associations seemed to be driven largely by CMV exposure. In a later genetic analysis, fewer N-insertions in productive TCRs were reported among donors in an Asian-associated ancestry cluster than the roughly 700-donor mean. A total of roughly 160 TCR beta chains were listed by the study as associated with cytomegalovirus.

Library creation used the immunoSEQ multiplex PCR assay. For the multiplex PCR, a mixture combining 60 forward primers for TCR Vbeta segments and 13 reverse primers for TCR Jbeta segments was used. The CDR3 region of rearranged TCR beta genes was amplified from genomic DNA by a multiplex PCR assay. The Illumina HiSeq System was used to sequence the amplified TCR beta libraries as 87-base-pair reads. The study's processing was this. A later analysis counted about 76 million unique TCR beta chains across the 666 repertoires, and 10 million to 11 million of these chains were shared by at least two donors. A nearest-neighbor algorithm error-corrected the raw reads and collapsed the reads into unique sequences, merging closely related sequences to remove PCR and sequencing errors. CDR3 sequences were aligned to IMGT reference sequences to assign V, D and J gene segments. For a sequence to be retained, a match of at least six nucleotides was required to both a V gene segment and a J gene segment. Rearrangements were called productive when the CDR3 lacked stop codons and stayed in frame with V and J; all others were non-productive. Following IMGT convention, CDR3 was defined as the stretch from the second conserved V-encoded cysteine to the conserved J-encoded phenylalanine. Sequences without an unambiguous match to a single V gene segment were excluded from the earlier analysis of about 600 of the donors. An earlier analysis of 587 of the donors called V segments functional above 56.7% productive rearrangements and segregating when the between-donor standard deviation exceeded 5%. A statistical classification framework was built for diagnosing cytomegalovirus status from the catalog of TCR beta chain sequences. In a later analysis, V and J genes were assigned by comparing TCR nucleotide sequences against IMGT/GENE-DB human TR gene sequences. The TCRdist pipeline was used in a later analysis to assign CDR3 sequences and most-parsimonious VDJ recombination scenarios. A later analysis defined each TCR beta chain by its CDR3 amino acid sequence plus V-gene family, and excluded reads lacking a unique V-gene family. As a way to deal with suspected cross-contamination and a sequencing artifact, a later analysis dropped roughly 620 nucleotide sequences that were highly shared and had low generation probability. For each public chain, a later analysis derived a clonal expansion index from normalized ranks of inferred template counts within each repertoire. In a later analysis, generation probabilities were computed using a VDJ recombination model fitted to out-of-frame rearrangements, and the results were checked against IGoR. A later analysis scored TCR-TCR, TCR-HLA and TCR-CMV co-occurrence with hypergeometric tests, applying a repertoire-size bias correction to TCR pairs. A later analysis estimated false discovery rates by permuting HLA or CMV assignments 20 times. In a later analysis, co-occurring TCRs were grouped using DBSCAN, and TCRdist sequence similarity was added for clustering within HLA-allele-positive subsets. Repertoires with fewer than 30,000 or more than 120,000 public chains were left out of co-occurrence clustering, as were about 5 repertoires with anomalous nucleotide sharing. TCRdb limited this immuneACCESS table to in-frame rearrangements with V and J called. A share of clones is missing; checked studies link under half to unresolved V genes, and the rest is unexplained. The DNA gave D and trimming, while V, J and clone size come from that table. Counted in this sample were over 95,000 clones; around 77% of them appeared once. The leading ten clones occupy 7.7% of the sample.

The cohort was made up of about 670 healthy bone marrow donors. All cohort members were sampled while nominally healthy, although unrecorded immune exposures were likely present. The donor tested CMV seronegative, placing the donor among the 352 seronegative members of the cohort. A peripheral blood sample was collected from each donor, and TCR beta sequencing was performed on peripheral blood mononuclear cells. The Qiagen DNeasy Blood Extraction Kit was used to extract genomic DNA from the blood cell samples. A remark on this clone: It lacks a known antigen. No base quality values were provided; no much bigger clone lies one nucleotide off.

The clonotype originates from a female donor in good health and CMV-seronegative. Specimen: PBMCs.

The CDR3 protein: CASSLLSGSTDTQYF. The sequenced DNA is TGTGCCAGCTCACTCCTTAGCGGGAGCACAGATACGCAGTATTTT. The chain couples TRBV18 to TRBJ2-3; the junction holds 7 bases that match TRBD2. The CDR3 has 15 amino acids, counting the end cysteine and phenylalanine. The entry retains the CDR3 DNA only, 45 bases that are in frame from base 1. The germline V gene supplies CDR1 KGHSH and CDR2 LQKENI. Trimming leaves V shorter by 4 bases and J shorter by 0 bases, with the junction holding 4 bases beyond the gene matches. Joined to the reference TRBV18 and TRBJ2-3 proteins, this CDR3 gives the full variable domain: NAGVMQNPRHLVRRRGQEARLRCSPMKGHSHVYWYRQLPEEGLKFMVYLQKENIIDESGMPKERFSAEFPKEGPSILRIQQVVRGDSAAYFCASSLLSGSTDTQYFGPGTRLTVL.